This passage covers 5 T cell receptor beta chains from one sample sequenced in a study of shared clonotypes between healthy human individuals. Measured with immunoSEQ multiplex PCR; TCRdb has only the in-frame clones, and not every one. Here the sample spans over a million clones, around four fifths being singletons. What was sequenced was memory CD4+ T cells sorted from blood. Subset specified: CD45RA-negative fraction. These TCRs come from a man younger than 35 in good health.

A single count supports this clone. The V and J genes are TRBV5-8 and TRBJ2-6; D is possibly TRBD1 (5 bases). From germline, CDR1 is SGHTS and CDR2 YDEGEE. The CDR3 contains 16 residues. V was cut by 3 bases and J by 0 bases, with 10 bases left in between. The CDR3 nucleotides are TGTGCCAGCAGCTCTCGACAGAACTCTGGGGCCAACGTCCTGACTTTC. Its protein is CASSSRQNSGANVLTF.

The chain is built from TRBV5-4 and TRBJ2-4; the D gene is possibly TRBD2 (6 bases). Deletions cut 7 bases from V and 6 bases from J, with 14 bases between. The CDR3 length is 13 residues. Germline values: CDR1 SGHNT, CDR2 YYREEE (reference sequence). This chain's CDR3 is CASLIWGVNIQYF. The DNA for the CDR3 is TGTGCCAGCCTCATCTGGGGGGTAAACATTCAGTACTTC.

This clone has only one observation. The V and J genes are TRBV28 and TRBJ2-3; D might be TRBD1 or TRBD2, each matching 5 bases. CDR3 length: 15 amino acids. V lost 4 bases and J 3 bases, leaving 14 bases between the germline ends. Germline values: CDR1 MDHEN, CDR2 SYDVKM. In nucleotides, the CDR3 is TGTGCCAGCAGTTCAGGGACGCAGCTTACAGATACGCAGTATTTT. This sequence encodes CASSSGTQLTDTQYF.

The chain joins TRBV2 to TRBJ1-1, with 8 bases aligning to TRBD1. This CDR3 has 14 amino acids. V was clipped by 6 bases and J by 4 bases; unmatched bases: 7. Looked up from germline, CDR1 is SNHLY and CDR2 is FYNNEI. The CDR3: CASRGQADTTEAFF. The CDR3 nucleotides read TGTGCCAGCAGGGGACAGGCGGATACCACTGAAGCTTTCTTT.

The rearrangement links TRBV30 to TRBJ2-6; 9 bases fit TRBD1. The V segment lost 3 bases and the J segment 0 bases; nucleotides outside the gene matches: 6. Germline CDR1 and CDR2: GTSNPN and SVGIG (reference sequence). The CDR3 has 17 amino acids. The DNA of the CDR3 is TGTGCCTGGAGCCCCGGGACAGGGCGCTCTGGGGCCAACGTCCTGACTTTC. It codes for CAWSPGTGRSGANVLTF.